Shown below are 14 T cell receptor beta chains from a single sample sequenced in a study of T cell repertoires in cytomegalovirus infection. TCRdb passed the reads through MiXCR, listing each CDR3 protein once. The sample contains fewer than 300,000 distinct CDR3 sequences, around 25% of which appear only once. Sequenced sample: PBMCs. Receptors originate from a human donor in good health (CMV status not recorded). Some clones in this sample may be carry-over from other donors' samples.

The gene calls are TRBV27 and TRBJ1-2, with 7 bases identical to TRBD1. After removal of 5 bases from V and 4 bases from J, the junction contained 10 bases not matched to a gene. Germline CDR1 and CDR2: MNHEY and SMNVEV (reference sequence). This CDR3 comprises 15 residues. The CDR3 protein is CASSRVGTATYGYTF. DNA of the CDR3: TGTGCCAGCAGTCGAGTCGGGACAGCAACCTATGGCTACACCTTC.

V is TRBV7-2 and J is TRBJ2-7; TRBD1 matches at 12 bases. From germline, CDR1 is SGHTA and CDR2 FQGNSA. V shed 7 bases, J shed 5 bases, and the junction held 9 bases outside the gene matches. CDR3 length: 15 residues. The CDR3 loop reads CASTGTGTGGDEQYF. CDR3 DNA: TGTGCCAGCACTGGGACCGGGACAGGGGGCGACGAGCAGTACTTC. Variable domain in full (rest from reference TRBV7-2 and TRBJ2-7): GAGVSQSPSNKVTEKGKDVELRCDPISGHTALYWYRQSLGQGLEFLIYFQGNSAPDKSGLPSDRFSAERTGGSVSTLTIQRTQQEDSAVYLCASTGTGTGGDEQYFGPGTRLTVT.

This clonotype has a handful of counts. This chain connects TRBV7-3 to TRBJ2-7; TRBD1 is a possible D gene (5 bases). Trimming took 5 bases from V and 5 from J, leaving 16 bases between them. The CDR3 is 14 residues long. CDR1 and CDR2 from the germline V gene are SGHTA and FQGTGA. CDR3 in amino acids: CASSPGQGFHEQYF. CDR3 DNA: TGTGCCAGCAGCCCCGGGCAGGGATTCCACGAGCAGTACTTC.

The table lists this clonotype with many counts. The CDR3 is CASSIEAQGLPNEQFF. The CDR3 coding sequence is TGTGCCAGTAGTATAGAAGCCCAGGGACTACCTAATGAGCAGTTCTTC. J is TRBJ2-1 and V is TRBV19; 7 bases align to TRBD2. Germline V gives CDR1 LNHDA, CDR2 SQIVND (reference sequence). The V segment lost 0 bases and the J segment 7 bases; nucleotides outside the gene matches: 9. The CDR3 contains 16 residues. Complete variable domain (other parts from reference TRBV19 and TRBJ2-1): DGGITQSPKYLFRKEGQNVTLSCEQNLNHDAMYWYRQDPGQGLRLIYYSQIVNDFQKGDIAEGYSVSREKKESFPLTVTSAQKNPTAFYLCASSIEAQGLPNEQFFGPGTRLTVL.

This clonotype was seen a single time. V usage is TRBV7-2 and J usage is TRBJ1-1; unclear D gene. Germline V gives CDR1 SGHTA, CDR2 FQGNSA. With 8 bases removed from V and 7 bases from J, the gap between germline ends came to 17 bases. This CDR3 is 13 amino acids long. The CDR3 region is CASARVPVGEAFF. CDR3 nucleotides: TGTGCCAGCGCCAGAGTCCCGGTAGGTGAAGCTTTCTTT.

DNA of the CDR3: TGTGCCAGCAGCCACGGGACAGCAAATGAAAAACTGTTTTTT. As protein: CASSHGTANEKLFF. This chain links TRBV3-1 with TRBJ1-4, with 7 bases aligning to TRBD1. The CDR3 covers 14 residues. Trimming removed 3 bases from V and 5 bases from J; junction bases left unmatched: 3. From germline, CDR1 is LGHDT and CDR2 YNNKEL (reference sequence).

This clonotype appeared many times. V is TRBV7-2 and J is TRBJ2-3; TRBD2 aligns across 8 bases. V was clipped by 3 bases and J by 4 bases; unmatched bases: 3. Germline lookup yields CDR1 SGHTA and CDR2 FQGNSA. The CDR3 spans 14 residues. CDR3 sequence reads: CASSFTGGADTQYF. CDR3 in DNA: TGTGCCAGCAGCTTTACGGGGGGGGCAGATACGCAGTATTTT. Combining the CDR3 with reference TRBV7-2 and TRBJ2-3 gives the whole variable domain GAGVSQSPSNKVTEKGKDVELRCDPISGHTALYWYRQSLGQGLEFLIYFQGNSAPDKSGLPSDRFSAERTGGSVSTLTIQRTQQEDSAVYLCASSFTGGADTQYFGPGTRLTVL.

The chain joins TRBV19 to TRBJ1-5; D perhaps matches TRBD1 (5 bases). Germline-derived CDR1 and CDR2 are LNHDA and SQIVND (reference sequence). The CDR3 spans 12 residues. Trimming removed 6 bases from V and 10 bases from J, with 13 bases in between. In DNA, the CDR3 is TGTGCCAGTAGACCGCCTGGGGGACCCCAGCATTTT. Translation: CASRPPGGPQHF.

This clonotype was counted a single time. The chain couples TRBV6-2 or TRBV6-3 to TRBJ1-1; TRBD1 agrees at 7 bases. The CDR3 is made up of 14 amino acids. Germline assignment: CDR1 MNHEY and CDR2 SVGEGT. Trimming took 3 bases from V and 1 from J; bases not matched to a gene: 2. CDR3 sequence reads: CASSYQGENTEAFF. The CDR3 DNA sequence: TGTGCCAGCAGTTATCAGGGGGAGAACACTGAAGCTTTCTTT.

The chain employs TRBV28 and TRBJ2-7; D remains ambiguous. V gave up 5 bases and J gave up 3 bases, with 23 bases separating them. Germline CDR1 MDHEN, CDR2 SYDVKM. The CDR3 consists of 17 residues. The CDR3 DNA is TGTGCCAGCAGTAAGGCAGGAGTCTCGAGTTGGGGCTACGAGCAGTACTTC. Translation gives CASSKAGVSSWGYEQYF. The variable domain in full, with the rest retrieved from reference TRBV28 and TRBJ2-7, is DVKVTQSSRYLVKRTGEKVFLECVQDMDHENMFWYRQDPGLGLRLIYFSYDVKMKEKGDIPEGYSVSREKKERFSLILESASTNQTSMYLCASSKAGVSSWGYEQYFGPGTRLTVT.

V is TRBV29-1 and J is TRBJ1-1; D not certain. Per germline, CDR1 SQVTM and CDR2 ANQGSEA. Trimming took off 6 bases at V and 0 bases at J, with 11 bases between the two ends. The CDR3 is made up of 13 amino acids. The CDR3: CSVIAPMNTEAFF. The CDR3 DNA sequence: TGCAGCGTAATCGCCCCGATGAACACTGAAGCTTTCTTT.

This clonotype was counted between two and nine times. The chain uses TRBV28 and TRBJ2-3; 7 nucleotides align to TRBD1. The CDR3 is made up of 14 amino acids. The germline V gene has CDR1 MDHEN and CDR2 SYDVKM. Trimming removed 3 bases from V and 2 bases from J; junction bases left unmatched: 2. This chain's CDR3 is CASSFGQVTDTQYF. Here the CDR3 DNA reads TGTGCCAGCAGTTTTGGACAGGTCACAGATACGCAGTATTTT.

This clonotype was picked up a small number of times. V gene TRBV9 combines with J gene TRBJ1-2; D unclear. V lost 4 bases to trimming and J lost 8 bases, with 6 bases between them. Germline values: CDR1 SGDLS, CDR2 YYNGEE. The CDR3 is 10 residues long. CDR3 in DNA: TGTGCCAGCAGCCCCCTAGGCTACACCTTC. As protein: CASSPLGYTF.

This clonotype has just a few counts. The chain recombines TRBV28 with TRBJ1-3; D is ambiguous. Germline values: CDR1 MDHEN, CDR2 SYDVKM. There are 15 residues in the CDR3. Trimming took off 4 bases at V and 0 bases at J, with 10 bases between the two ends. DNA of the CDR3: TGTGCCAGCAGTTACCCGTTTTCCTCTGGAAACACCATATATTTT. It translates to CASSYPFSSGNTIYF.